Presented here are 22 T cell receptor beta chains from one specimen sequenced in a study of shared clonotypes between healthy human individuals. The assay was immunoSEQ multiplex PCR, and TCRdb's table has in-frame clones only and misses some. The table records 190,000 or so clones, around 63% of them present only once. Material for sequencing was memory CD4+ T cells sorted from blood. Subset reported: CD45RA-negative fraction. These receptor sequences come from a man in his thirties or forties in good health.

The chain has TRBV7-9 and TRBJ1-4; 7 bases map to TRBD1. CDR3 length equals 15 residues. Germline V gene lookup returns CDR1 SEHNR and CDR2 FQNEAQ (reference sequence). The trim removed 3 bases at V and 2 bases at J, leaving 3 bases unmatched. The CDR3 DNA follows: TGTGCCAGCAGCTTCTGGGACAGCACTAATGAAAAACTGTTTTTT. This gives the protein CASSFWDSTNEKLFF.

The chain couples TRBV5-6 to TRBJ1-5, with D maybe TRBD1 (6 bases). This CDR3 is 14 amino acids long. V was shortened by 2 bases and J by 5 bases, with 11 bases between the two germline ends. Germline loops: CDR1 SGHDT, CDR2 YYEEEE. The DNA of the CDR3 is TGTGCCAGCAGCTTCCGGGACACCGATCAGCCCCAGCATTTT. Translating it yields CASSFRDTDQPQHF.

This clone turned up a few times. The chain couples TRBV5-1 to TRBJ2-3; no clear D gene. The CDR3 has 12 residues. Germline CDR1 SGHRS, CDR2 YFSETQ. Trimming left V 4 bases short and J 2 bases short, with 5 bases between. The chain's CDR3 is CASSPFTDTQYF. The CDR3 bases are TGCGCCAGCAGCCCGTTCACAGATACGCAGTATTTT.

The V call is TRBV5-1, the J call TRBJ2-3; D is possibly TRBD1 or TRBD2 (6 bases each). With 7 bases removed from V and 1 base from J, the gap between germline ends came to 19 bases. Germline CDR1 is SGHRS and CDR2 is YFSETQ. The CDR3 sequence is 16 residues long. In DNA, the CDR3 is TGCGCCAGCCAAAAGACCGGAGGGGGAGGCACAGATACGCAGTATTTT. This gives the protein CASQKTGGGGTDTQYF.

This clone has just one count. This chain connects TRBV2 to TRBJ2-2, with D tentatively TRBD2 (6 bases). Trimming stripped 8 bases from V and 0 bases from J, with 7 bases between. Germline V gene sequence: CDR1 SNHLY, CDR2 FYNNEI. This CDR3 comprises 13 residues. Here the CDR3 reads CASGTPNTGELFF. DNA of the CDR3: TGTGCCAGCGGGACTCCGAACACCGGGGAGCTGTTTTTT.

A word on this clone: This sample also contains other DNA sequences that code for the same CDR3. The chain couples TRBV5-4 to TRBJ2-7; TRBD1 agrees at 8 bases. This CDR3 is 13 amino acids long. CDR1 is SGHNT, CDR2 YYREEE, per germline (reference sequence). V shed 1 base, J shed 3 bases, and the junction held 0 bases outside the gene matches. The CDR3, as DNA: TGTGCCAGCAGCTTGACAGGGGGCTACGAGCAGTACTTC. This codes for CASSLTGGYEQYF.

The V gene is TRBV30, the J gene TRBJ1-4, with D uncertain. Germline assignment: CDR1 GTSNPN and CDR2 SVGIG (reference sequence). The CDR3 runs to 12 residues. Trimming took 8 bases from V and 5 from J, leaving 12 bases between them. The CDR3, as DNA: TGTGCCGCCGGACTGCTGAATGAAAAACTGTTTTTT. Its protein product is CAAGLLNEKLFF.

This clone was seen at least ten times. The chain is built from TRBV7-9 and TRBJ1-1; D unclear. The V gene's germline CDR1 is SEHNR and CDR2 FQNEAQ (reference sequence). The CDR3 spans 13 residues. V was trimmed by 3 bases and J by 10 bases, leaving 15 bases between them. The CDR3 DNA follows: TGTGCCAGCAGCTTGTTCGGAGAGGATTTAGCTTTCTTT. The encoded protein is CASSLFGEDLAFF.

The chain employs TRBV5-4 and TRBJ2-2; D is perhaps TRBD1 (5 bases). Trimming cost V 0 bases and J 8 bases, with 14 bases left between them. CDR3 length equals 15 residues. Germline CDR1 and CDR2: SGHNT and YYREEE (reference sequence). The CDR3 DNA is TGTGCCAGCAGCTTGGAGCGACAAGGGGCTGGGGAGCTGTTTTTT. It is translated as CASSLERQGAGELFF.

The V call is TRBV30, the J call TRBJ2-5; a possible D gene is TRBD2 (5 bases). Germline CDR1 is GTSNPN and CDR2 is SVGIG (reference sequence). The length of the CDR3 is 16 residues. Trimming left V 5 bases short and J 5 bases short, with 24 bases between. For the CDR3, the DNA is TGTGCCTGGGGAGCCTGGGAGCTAGCTGATAAGGAGACCCAGTACTTC. As protein: CAWGAWELADKETQYF.

The genes are TRBV11-1 and TRBJ1-4; TRBD1 is a possible D gene (6 bases). CDR1 SGHAT and CDR2 FQDESV come from the germline V gene (reference sequence). V gave up 1 base and J gave up 0 bases, with 6 bases separating them. The CDR3 contains 15 residues. The CDR3 nucleotides are TGTGCCAGCAGCTTAGGGACAGCAACTAATGAAAAACTGTTTTTT. Protein sequence: CASSLGTATNEKLFF.

This sequence joins TRBV27 and TRBJ2-3; 7 nucleotides match TRBD2. This CDR3 is 18 amino acids long. The ends lost 2 bases at V and 0 bases at J; junction bases unmatched: 11. Germline V gene data show CDR1 as MNHEY and CDR2 as SMNVEV (reference sequence). CDR3 DNA sequence: TGTGCCAGCAGTTTAAAATTCCGGGCTAGCGGTAGCACAGATACGCAGTATTTT. Translating gives CASSLKFRASGSTDTQYF.

The V gene is TRBV19, the J gene TRBJ2-6; 11 bases are a match to TRBD2. Germline CDR1 and CDR2: LNHDA and SQIVND (reference sequence). The ends lost 1 base at V and 4 bases at J; junction bases unmatched: 12. The CDR3 loop spans 20 amino acids. CDR3 in DNA: TGTGCCAGTAGTATAGTATTTAGTCTAGCGGGAGGACCCGGGGCCAACGTCCTGACTTTC. Translating gives CASSIVFSLAGGPGANVLTF.

The chain joins TRBV7-2 to TRBJ2-1; 8 bases map to TRBD2. V lost 0 bases, J lost 2 bases, and 6 bases stayed unmatched. This CDR3 is built from 17 residues. Germline V gives CDR1 SGHTA, CDR2 FQGNSA. The CDR3 sequence: CASSLAASGLTYNEQFF. The CDR3 DNA is TGTGCCAGCAGCTTAGCCGCTAGCGGGCTAACCTACAATGAGCAGTTCTTC.

This clone was observed at least ten times. The chain carries TRBV2 and TRBJ1-5; D is possibly TRBD1 (6 bases). Trimming took off 6 bases at V and 5 bases at J, with 17 bases between the two ends. Per germline, CDR1 SNHLY and CDR2 FYNNEI. CDR3 length: 15 amino acids. The CDR3 loop is CASSPQRGMDQPQHF. Written as DNA, the CDR3 is TGTGCCAGCAGCCCCCAGAGGGGGATGGATCAGCCCCAGCATTTT.

CDR3 amino acids: CASRHRTDTQYF. Written as DNA, the CDR3 is TGTGCAAGTCGCCACCGAACAGATACGCAGTATTTT. The J gene is TRBJ2-3, the V gene TRBV12-2. TRBV12-2 is a pseudogene locus. The CDR3 sequence is 12 residues long.

The chain joins TRBV30 to TRBJ1-5, with a possible D match to TRBD1 (6 bases). Trimming pared 2 bases from V and 5 bases from J, leaving 13 bases between. Germline assignment: CDR1 GTSNPN and CDR2 SVGIG (reference sequence). The CDR3 has 14 amino acids. In DNA, the CDR3 is TGTGCCTGGAGTAAAAGACAGGAGCATCAGCCCCAGCATTTT. Its translation: CAWSKRQEHQPQHF.

The V gene is TRBV6-6, the J gene TRBJ2-4, with 12 bases fitting TRBD1. CDR1 MNHNY and CDR2 SVGAGI come from the germline V gene (reference sequence). The CDR3 consists of 14 residues. Germline trimming cut 6 bases from V and 12 bases from J; bases unmatched to any gene: 9. CDR3: CASRGTGGRDGQYF. CDR3 DNA sequence: TGTGCCAGCAGAGGGACAGGGGGCAGGGATGGTCAGTACTTC.

The genes are TRBV5-5 and TRBJ1-2, with D perhaps TRBD1 (5 bases). Germline CDR1 and CDR2: SGHKS and YYEKEE (reference sequence). This CDR3 region has 13 residues. The V and J ends lost 6 bases and 4 bases respectively, with 13 bases between them. The CDR3 DNA reads as TGTGCCAGCACCCCGCAGGGCGGCTATGGCTACACCTTC. Its translation is CASTPQGGYGYTF.

This clone was detected a few times. This sequence joins TRBV6-5 and TRBJ1-2, with D possibly being TRBD1 (5 bases). Germline CDR1 and CDR2: MNHEY and SVGAGI. V lost 2 bases and J lost 4, with 8 bases in between. The CDR3 consists of 13 residues. CDR3 sequence: CASSYVGLYGYTF. CDR3 DNA: TGTGCCAGCAGTTACGTGGGACTCTATGGCTACACCTTC.

The chain has TRBV4-1 and TRBJ2-5, with D perhaps being TRBD1 or TRBD2 (6 bases each). The V gene's germline CDR1 is MGHRA and CDR2 YSYEKL. This CDR3 region has 13 residues. The V end was cut by 3 bases, the J end by 8 bases, with 13 bases between. CDR3 region: CASSQEGQTTQYF. The CDR3 DNA reads as TGCGCCAGCAGCCAGGAGGGACAAACCACCCAGTACTTC.

V usage is TRBV5-7 and J usage is TRBJ2-3; 8 bases agree with TRBD2. TRBV5-7 is designated an ORF whose function remains uncertain. This CDR3 spans 16 amino acids. After removal of 2 bases from V and 0 bases from J, the junction contained 5 bases not matched to a gene. The CDR3 sequence is CASSLYSGTSTDTQYF. The CDR3 DNA follows: TGTGCCAGCAGCTTATATAGCGGGACTAGCACAGATACGCAGTATTTT.